This T cell receptor (beta chain) was sequenced for a study of blood T cell repertoires in COVID-19. Produced via immunoSEQ multiplex PCR; TCRdb's table is partial and in-frame only. The sample includes over 100,000 clones, around 88% of them seen just once. This clone was found a few times. Germline and junction disagree at one end, which may indicate a read error. Germline V CDR1 and CDR2: SEHNR, FQNEAQ (reference sequence). The CDR3 length is 12 residues. The chain links TRBV7-9 to TRBJ2-7, with D tentatively TRBD1 (6 bases). The source material was peripheral blood. This sequence was found in a man aged 50 to 59 with acute or convalescent COVID-19. The CDR3 bases are TGTGCCAGCAGCTTAGACCACAGGGTCCCTACGTTC. Its translation is CASSLDHRVPTF.